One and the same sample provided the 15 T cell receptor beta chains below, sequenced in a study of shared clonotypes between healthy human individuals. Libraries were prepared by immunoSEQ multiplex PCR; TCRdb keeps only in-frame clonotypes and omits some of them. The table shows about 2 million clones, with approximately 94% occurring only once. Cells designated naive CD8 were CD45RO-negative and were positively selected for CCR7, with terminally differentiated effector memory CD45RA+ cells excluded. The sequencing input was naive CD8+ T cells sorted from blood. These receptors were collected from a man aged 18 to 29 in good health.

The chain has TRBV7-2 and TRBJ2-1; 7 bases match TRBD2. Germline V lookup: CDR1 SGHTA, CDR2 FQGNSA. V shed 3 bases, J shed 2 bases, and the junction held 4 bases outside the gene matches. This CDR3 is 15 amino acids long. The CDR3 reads CASSFLAEAYNEQFF. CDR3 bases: TGTGCCAGCAGCTTCCTAGCGGAGGCCTACAATGAGCAGTTCTTC. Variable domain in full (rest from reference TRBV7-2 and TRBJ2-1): GAGVSQSPSNKVTEKGKDVELRCDPISGHTALYWYRQSLGQGLEFLIYFQGNSAPDKSGLPSDRFSAERTGGSVSTLTIQRTQQEDSAVYLCASSFLAEAYNEQFFGPGTRLTVL.

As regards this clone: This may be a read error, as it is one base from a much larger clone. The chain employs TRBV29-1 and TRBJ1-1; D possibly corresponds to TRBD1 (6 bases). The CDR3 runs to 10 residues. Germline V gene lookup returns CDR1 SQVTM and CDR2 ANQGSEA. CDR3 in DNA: TGCAGCGTGGAACAGGGTCCAGCTTCCTTT. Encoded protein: CSVEQGPASF.

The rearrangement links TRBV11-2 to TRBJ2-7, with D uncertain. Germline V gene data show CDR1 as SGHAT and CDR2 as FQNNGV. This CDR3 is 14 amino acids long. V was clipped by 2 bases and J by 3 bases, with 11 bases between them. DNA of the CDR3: TGTGCCAGCAGCTTATACACTAACGACTACGAGCAGTACTTC. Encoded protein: CASSLYTNDYEQYF.

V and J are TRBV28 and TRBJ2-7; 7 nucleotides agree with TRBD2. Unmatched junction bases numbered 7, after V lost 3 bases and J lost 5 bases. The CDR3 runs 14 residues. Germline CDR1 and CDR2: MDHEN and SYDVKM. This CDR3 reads CASSFGLVYDEQYF. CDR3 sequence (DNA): TGTGCCAGCAGTTTCGGACTAGTTTACGACGAGCAGTACTTC.

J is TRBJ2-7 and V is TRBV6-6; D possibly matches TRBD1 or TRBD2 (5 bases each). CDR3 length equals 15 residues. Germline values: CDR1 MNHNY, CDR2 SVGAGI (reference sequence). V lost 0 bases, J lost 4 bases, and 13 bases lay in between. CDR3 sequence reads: CASSYSPYGAYEQYF. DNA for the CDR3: TGTGCCAGCAGTTACTCCCCATACGGGGCGTACGAGCAGTACTTC.

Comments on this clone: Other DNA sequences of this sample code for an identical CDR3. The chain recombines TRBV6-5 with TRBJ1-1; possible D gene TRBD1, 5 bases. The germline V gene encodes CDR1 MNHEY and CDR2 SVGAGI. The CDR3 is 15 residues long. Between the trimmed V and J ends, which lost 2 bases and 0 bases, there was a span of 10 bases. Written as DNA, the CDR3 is TGTGCCAGCAGTTACGTGGAGGGGTTGAACACTGAAGCTTTCTTT. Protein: CASSYVEGLNTEAFF.

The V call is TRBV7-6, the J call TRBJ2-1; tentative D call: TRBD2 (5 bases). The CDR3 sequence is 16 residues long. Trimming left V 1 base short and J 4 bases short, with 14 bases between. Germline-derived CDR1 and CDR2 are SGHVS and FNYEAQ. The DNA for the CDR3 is TGTGCCAGCAGCTTAGGAGCAGGTCGGGGTTACAATGAGCAGTTCTTC. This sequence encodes CASSLGAGRGYNEQFF.

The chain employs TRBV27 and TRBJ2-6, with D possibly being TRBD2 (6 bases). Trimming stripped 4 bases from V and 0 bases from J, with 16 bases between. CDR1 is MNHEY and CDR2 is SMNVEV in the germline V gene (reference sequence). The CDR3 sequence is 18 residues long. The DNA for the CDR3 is TGTGCCAGCAGTTCCCCCTGGGGACTGAGCTCTGGGGCCAACGTCCTGACTTTC. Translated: CASSSPWGLSSGANVLTF.

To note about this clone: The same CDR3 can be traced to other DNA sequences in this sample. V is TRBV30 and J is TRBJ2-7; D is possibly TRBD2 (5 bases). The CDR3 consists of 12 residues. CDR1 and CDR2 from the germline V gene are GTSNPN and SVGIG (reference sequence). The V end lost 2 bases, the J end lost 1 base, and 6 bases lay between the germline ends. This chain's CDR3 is CAWSSGSYEQYF. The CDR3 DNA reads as TGTGCCTGGAGTTCGGGATCCTACGAGCAGTACTTC.

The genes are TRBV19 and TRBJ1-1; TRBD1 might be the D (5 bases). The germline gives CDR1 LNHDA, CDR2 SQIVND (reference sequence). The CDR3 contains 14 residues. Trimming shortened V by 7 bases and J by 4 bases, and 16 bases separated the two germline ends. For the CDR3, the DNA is TGTGCCAGTACCCTCCAGGGCGGAAGCACTGAAGCTTTCTTT. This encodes CASTLQGGSTEAFF. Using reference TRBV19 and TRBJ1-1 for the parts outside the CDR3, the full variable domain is DGGITQSPKYLFRKEGQNVTLSCEQNLNHDAMYWYRQDPGQGLRLIYYSQIVNDFQKGDIAEGYSVSREKKESFPLTVTSAQKNPTAFYLCASTLQGGSTEAFFGQGTRLTVV.

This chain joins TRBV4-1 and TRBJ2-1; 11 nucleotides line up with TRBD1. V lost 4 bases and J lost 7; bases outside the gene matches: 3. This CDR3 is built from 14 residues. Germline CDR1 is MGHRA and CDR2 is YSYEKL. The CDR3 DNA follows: TGCGCCAGCAGCCCCCGGGACAGGGGGAATGAGCAGTTCTTC. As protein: CASSPRDRGNEQFF.

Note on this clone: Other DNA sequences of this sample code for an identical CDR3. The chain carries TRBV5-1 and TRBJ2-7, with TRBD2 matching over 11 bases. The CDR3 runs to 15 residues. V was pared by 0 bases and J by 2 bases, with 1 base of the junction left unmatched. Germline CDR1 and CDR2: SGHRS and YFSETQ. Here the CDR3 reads CASSLGLAGTYEQYF. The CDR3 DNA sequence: TGCGCCAGCAGCTTGGGACTAGCGGGGACCTACGAGCAGTACTTC.

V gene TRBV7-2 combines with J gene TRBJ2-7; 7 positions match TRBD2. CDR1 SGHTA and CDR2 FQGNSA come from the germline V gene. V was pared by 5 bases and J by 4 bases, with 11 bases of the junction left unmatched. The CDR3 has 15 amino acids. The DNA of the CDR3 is TGTGCCAGCAGCCCCTGGGGAGGGGAAAGGTACGAGCAGTACTTC. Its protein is CASSPWGGERYEQYF.

The CDR3 bases are TGCGCCAGCAGCCAAGGTAGAGGAGCCCCCTACGAGCAGTACTTC. It translates to CASSQGRGAPYEQYF. This sequence joins TRBV4-3 and TRBJ2-7; D gene ambiguous. V lost 1 base and J 2 bases, leaving 12 bases between the germline ends. The CDR3 is made up of 15 amino acids. The germline gives CDR1 LGHNA, CDR2 YSLEER.

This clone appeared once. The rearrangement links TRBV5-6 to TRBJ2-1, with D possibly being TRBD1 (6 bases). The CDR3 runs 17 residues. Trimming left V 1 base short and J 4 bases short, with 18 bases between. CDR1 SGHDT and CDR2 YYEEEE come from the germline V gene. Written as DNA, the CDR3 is TGTGCCAGCAGCTTGAATGACAGTCCAGGGGTATACAATGAGCAGTTCTTC. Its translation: CASSLNDSPGVYNEQFF.